This note documents a single T cell receptor (beta chain) sequence. What it binds is not known. This entry belongs to a study of CD8 T cells in ankylosing spondylitis. Study findings and constraints: Ankylosing spondylitis blood appeared to be characterized by a TCR beta motif of 8 or 9 highly homologous variants.

There are 12 residues in the CDR3. The germline CDR1 and CDR2 sequences are SGHAT and FQNNGV. The germline V and J ends were trimmed by 5 bases and 9 bases, with 13 bases remaining between them. TCRdb analysed the 5' RACE reads with MiXCR anew, one entry per CDR3 protein. The repertoire has about 540,000 distinct CDR3 sequences, 9.5% to 15% of them found once; the top ten carry about 6.8%. This receptor was identified in a male donor with ankylosing spondylitis. The chain recombines TRBV11-2 with TRBJ2-5; possibly TRBD2 for D (5 bases). Sequencing input: blood, either unsorted or a sorted T cell fraction (not recorded which). The CDR3 is CASSITRSAQYF. CDR3 DNA sequence: TGTGCCAGCAGCATAACTAGGTCTGCCCAGTACTTC.